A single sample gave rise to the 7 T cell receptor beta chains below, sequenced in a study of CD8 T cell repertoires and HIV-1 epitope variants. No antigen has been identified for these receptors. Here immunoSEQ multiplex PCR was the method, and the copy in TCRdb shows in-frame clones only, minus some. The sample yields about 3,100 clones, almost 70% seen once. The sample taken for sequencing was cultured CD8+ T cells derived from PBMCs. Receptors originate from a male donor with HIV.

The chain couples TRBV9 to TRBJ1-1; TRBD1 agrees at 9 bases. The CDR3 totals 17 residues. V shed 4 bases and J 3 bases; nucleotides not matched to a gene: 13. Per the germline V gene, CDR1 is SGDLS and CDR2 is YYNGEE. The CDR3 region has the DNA TGTGCCAGCAGCCCACAGGGGGCCGTCACCAGTGACACTGAAGCTTTCTTT. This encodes CASSPQGAVTSDTEAFF.

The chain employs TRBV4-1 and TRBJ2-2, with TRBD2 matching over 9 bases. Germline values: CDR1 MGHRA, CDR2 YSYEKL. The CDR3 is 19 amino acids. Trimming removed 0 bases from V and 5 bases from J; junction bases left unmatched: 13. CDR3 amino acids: CASSQEPNSGGRVTGELFF. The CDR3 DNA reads TGCGCCAGCAGCCAAGAGCCCAATAGTGGCGGGAGGGTGACCGGGGAGCTGTTTTTT.

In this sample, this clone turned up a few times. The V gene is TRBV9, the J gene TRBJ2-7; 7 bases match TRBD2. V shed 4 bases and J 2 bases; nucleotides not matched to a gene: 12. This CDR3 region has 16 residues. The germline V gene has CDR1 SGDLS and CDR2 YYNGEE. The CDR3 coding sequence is TGTGCCAGCAGCCCTTCTAGCGGCCGAGGAGCCTACGAGCAGTACTTC. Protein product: CASSPSSGRGAYEQYF. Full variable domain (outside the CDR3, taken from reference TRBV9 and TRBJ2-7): DSGVTQTPKHLITATGQRVTLRCSPRSGDLSVYWYQQSLDQGLQFLIQYYNGEERAKGNILERFSAQQFPDLHSELNLSSLELGDSALYFCASSPSSGRGAYEQYFGPGTRLTVT.

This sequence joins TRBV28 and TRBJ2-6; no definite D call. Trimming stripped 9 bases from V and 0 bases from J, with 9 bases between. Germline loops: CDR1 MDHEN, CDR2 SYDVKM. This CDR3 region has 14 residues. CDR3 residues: CASGMNSGANVLTF. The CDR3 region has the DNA TGTGCCAGTGGGATGAACTCTGGGGCCAACGTCCTGACTTTC.

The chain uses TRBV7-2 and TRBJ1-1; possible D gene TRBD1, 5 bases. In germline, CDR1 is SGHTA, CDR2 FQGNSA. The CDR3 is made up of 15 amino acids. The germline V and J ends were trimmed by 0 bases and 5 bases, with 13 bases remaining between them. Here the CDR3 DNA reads TGTGCCAGCAGCTTAGCACAGAGGGGTTTAACTGAAGCTTTCTTT. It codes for CASSLAQRGLTEAFF.

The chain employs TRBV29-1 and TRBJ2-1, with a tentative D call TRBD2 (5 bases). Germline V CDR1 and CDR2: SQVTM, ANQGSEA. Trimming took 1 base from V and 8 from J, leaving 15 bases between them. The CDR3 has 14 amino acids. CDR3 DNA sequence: TGCAGCGTTGAAGGAGGGCTAGGTTCGTATGAGCAGTTCTTC. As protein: CSVEGGLGSYEQFF.

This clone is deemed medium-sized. CDR3 nucleotides: TGCGCCAGCAGTGAAACGCTAGCGGGGACAGATACGCAGTATTTT. Translating gives CASSETLAGTDTQYF. The chain combines TRBV10-2 with TRBJ2-3; 9 nucleotides align to TRBD2. The CDR3 is 15 residues long. Germline trimming cut 3 bases from V and 3 bases from J; bases unmatched to any gene: 4. The germline V gene has CDR1 WSHSY and CDR2 SAAADI.